The clone carrying this TCR beta chain was seen a few times. Its antigen remains unidentified. The use of a sample-barcoded 5' primer and a J-beta primer mix characterized a second PCR of about 7 to 12 cycles. Each single sample gave us at least 2.5 million CDR3-containing paired-end reads. TCRdb fed the 5' RACE reads into MiXCR, producing one record per CDR3 protein. In the table there are roughly 800,000 distinct CDR3 sequences, around a quarter of which are singletons. The draw of peripheral blood yielded 8.5 to 10 milliliters from each donor. The sample belongs to a study of blood T cells in healthy people across ages. Whole-study results and caveats: Because donor CMV status was unknown, expanded clonotype changes were possibly confounded.

The CDR3 sequence is 15 residues long. Trimming pared 4 bases from V and 0 bases from J, leaving 13 bases between. Germline V gene lookup returns CDR1 SGHNT and CDR2 YYREEE (reference sequence). These data were also filed under a second study, of T cells of mothers and their children. That paper states: The donors comprised more than five children and their three healthy Caucasian mothers.

The chain is built from TRBV5-4 and TRBJ1-1; no clear D. The sample consisted of blood. This sequence originates from a boy younger than 18 in good health. CDR3 DNA: TGTGCCAGCAGCCGGGCCTTGAGCATGAACACTGAAGCTTTCTTT. The encoded protein is CASSRALSMNTEAFF.